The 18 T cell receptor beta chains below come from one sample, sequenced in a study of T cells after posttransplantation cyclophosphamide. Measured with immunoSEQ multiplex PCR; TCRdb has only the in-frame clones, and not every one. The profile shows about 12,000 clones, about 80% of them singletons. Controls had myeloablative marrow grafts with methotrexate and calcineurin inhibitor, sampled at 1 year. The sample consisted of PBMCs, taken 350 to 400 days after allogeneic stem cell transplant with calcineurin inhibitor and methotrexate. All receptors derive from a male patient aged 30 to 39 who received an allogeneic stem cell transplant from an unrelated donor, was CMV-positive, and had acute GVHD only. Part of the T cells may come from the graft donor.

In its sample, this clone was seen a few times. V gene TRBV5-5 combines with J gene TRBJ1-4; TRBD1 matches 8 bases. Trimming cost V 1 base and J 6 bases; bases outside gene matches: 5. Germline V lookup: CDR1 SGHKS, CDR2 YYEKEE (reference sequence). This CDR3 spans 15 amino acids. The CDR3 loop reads CASSLLGQEDEKLFF. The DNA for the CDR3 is TGTGCCAGCAGCTTGTTGGGACAGGAGGATGAAAAACTGTTTTTT.

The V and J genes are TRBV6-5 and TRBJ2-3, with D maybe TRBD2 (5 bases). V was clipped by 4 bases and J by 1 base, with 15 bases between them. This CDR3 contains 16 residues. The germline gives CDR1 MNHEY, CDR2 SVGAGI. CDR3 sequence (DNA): TGTGCCAGCAGTTGGTTGGGAGCGGTGGGCACAGATACGCAGTATTTT. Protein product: CASSWLGAVGTDTQYF.

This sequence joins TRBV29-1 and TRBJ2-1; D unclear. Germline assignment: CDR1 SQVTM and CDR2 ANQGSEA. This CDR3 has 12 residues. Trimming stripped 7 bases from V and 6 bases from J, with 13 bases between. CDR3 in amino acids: CSDMNPGNEQFF. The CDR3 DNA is TGCAGCGACATGAATCCGGGCAATGAGCAGTTCTTC.

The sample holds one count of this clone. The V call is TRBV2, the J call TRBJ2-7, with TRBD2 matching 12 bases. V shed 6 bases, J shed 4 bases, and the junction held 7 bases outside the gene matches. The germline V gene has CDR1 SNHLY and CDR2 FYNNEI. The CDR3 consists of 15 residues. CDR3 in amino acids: CASSLRTSGTYEQYF. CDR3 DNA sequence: TGTGCCAGCAGCCTAAGGACTAGCGGGACATACGAGCAGTACTTC.

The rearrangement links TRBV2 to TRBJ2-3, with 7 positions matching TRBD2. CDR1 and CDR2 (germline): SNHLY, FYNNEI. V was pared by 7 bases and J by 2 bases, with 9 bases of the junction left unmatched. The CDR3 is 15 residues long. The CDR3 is CASKLSGGATDTQYF. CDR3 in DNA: TGTGCCAGCAAACTTTCGGGAGGCGCCACAGATACGCAGTATTTT.

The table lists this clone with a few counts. The CDR3 spells CASSQEITENYGYTF. The CDR3 region has the DNA TGCGCCAGCAGCCAAGAAATTACAGAAAACTATGGCTACACCTTC. The rearrangement uses TRBV4-1 and TRBJ1-2; D call uncertain. V lost 0 bases to trimming and J lost 2 bases, with 10 bases between them. Germline V CDR1 and CDR2: MGHRA, YSYEKL. The CDR3 totals 15 residues.

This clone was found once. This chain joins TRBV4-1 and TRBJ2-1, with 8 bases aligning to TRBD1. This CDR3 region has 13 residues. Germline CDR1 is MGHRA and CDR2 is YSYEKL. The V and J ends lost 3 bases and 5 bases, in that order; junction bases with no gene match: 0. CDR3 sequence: CASSQDRDNEQFF. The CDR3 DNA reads TGCGCCAGCAGCCAGGACAGGGACAATGAGCAGTTCTTC.

CDR3 amino acids: CASGQSGLNTEAFF. In DNA form, the CDR3 reads TGTGCCAGCGGGCAGTCGGGATTGAACACTGAAGCTTTCTTT. This chain joins TRBV6-1 and TRBJ1-1; no reliable D call. Germline V gives CDR1 MNHNS, CDR2 SASEGT. The CDR3 runs to 14 residues. V shed 8 bases and J shed 0 bases, with 13 bases lying between them.

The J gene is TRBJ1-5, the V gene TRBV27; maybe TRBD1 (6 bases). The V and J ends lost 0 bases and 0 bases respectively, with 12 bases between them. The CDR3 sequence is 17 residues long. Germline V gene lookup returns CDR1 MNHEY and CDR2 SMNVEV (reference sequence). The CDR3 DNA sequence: TGTGCCAGCAGTTTATCACAGGGAGCCTTTAGCAATCAGCCCCAGCATTTT. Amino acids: CASSLSQGAFSNQPQHF.

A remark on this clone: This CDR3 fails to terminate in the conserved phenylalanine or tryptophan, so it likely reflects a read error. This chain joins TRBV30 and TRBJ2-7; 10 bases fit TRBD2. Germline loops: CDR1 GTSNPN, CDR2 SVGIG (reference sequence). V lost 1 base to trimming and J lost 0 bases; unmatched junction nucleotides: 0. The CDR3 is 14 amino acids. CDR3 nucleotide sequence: TGTGCCTGGAGTGGGACTAGCGGCTCCTACGAGCAGTACCTC. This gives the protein CAWSGTSGSYEQYL.

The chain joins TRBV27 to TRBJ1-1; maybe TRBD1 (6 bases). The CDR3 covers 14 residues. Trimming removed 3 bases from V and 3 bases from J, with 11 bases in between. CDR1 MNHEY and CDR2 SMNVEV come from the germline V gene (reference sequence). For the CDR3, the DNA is TGTGCCAGCAGTTTTGGGGGCGGATACACTGAAGCTTTCTTT. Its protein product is CASSFGGGYTEAFF.

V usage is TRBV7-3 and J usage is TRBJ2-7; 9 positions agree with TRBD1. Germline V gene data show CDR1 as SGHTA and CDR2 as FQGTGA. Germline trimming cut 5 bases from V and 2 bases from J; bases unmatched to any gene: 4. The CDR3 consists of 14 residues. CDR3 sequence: CASSVGQGPYEQYF. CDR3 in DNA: TGTGCCAGCAGCGTGGGACAGGGACCCTACGAGCAGTACTTC. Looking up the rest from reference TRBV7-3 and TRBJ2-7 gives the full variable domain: GAGVSQTPSNKVTEKGKYVELRCDPISGHTALYWYRQSLGQGPEFLIYFQGTGAADDSGLPNDRFFAVRPEGSVSTLKIQRTERGDSAVYLCASSVGQGPYEQYFGPGTRLTVT.

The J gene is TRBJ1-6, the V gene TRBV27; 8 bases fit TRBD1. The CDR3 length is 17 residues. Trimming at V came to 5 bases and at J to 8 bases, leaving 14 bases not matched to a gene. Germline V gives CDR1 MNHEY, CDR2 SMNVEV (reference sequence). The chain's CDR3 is CASSLRGGQAFDSPLHF. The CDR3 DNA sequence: TGTGCCAGCAGTCTAAGGGGGGGACAGGCTTTCGATTCACCCCTCCACTTT.

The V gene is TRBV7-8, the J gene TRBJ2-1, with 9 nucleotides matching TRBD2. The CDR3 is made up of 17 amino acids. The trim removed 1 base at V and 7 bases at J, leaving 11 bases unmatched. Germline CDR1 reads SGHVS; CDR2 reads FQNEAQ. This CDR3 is CASSLDRAGGPRNEQFF. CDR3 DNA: TGTGCCAGCAGCTTAGATCGTGCGGGAGGGCCGCGTAATGAGCAGTTCTTC.

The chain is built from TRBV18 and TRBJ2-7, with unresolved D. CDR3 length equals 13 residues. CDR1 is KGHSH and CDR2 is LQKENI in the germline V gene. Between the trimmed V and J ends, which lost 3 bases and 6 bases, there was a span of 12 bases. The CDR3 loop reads CASSPQVVGEQYF. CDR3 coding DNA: TGTGCCAGCTCACCCCAGGTCGTCGGCGAGCAGTACTTC.

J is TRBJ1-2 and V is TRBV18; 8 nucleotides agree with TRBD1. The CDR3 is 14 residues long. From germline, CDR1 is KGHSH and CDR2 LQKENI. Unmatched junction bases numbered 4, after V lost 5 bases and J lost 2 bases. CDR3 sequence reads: CASSIGQGNYGYTF. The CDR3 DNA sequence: TGTGCCAGCTCAATTGGACAGGGCAACTATGGCTACACCTTC. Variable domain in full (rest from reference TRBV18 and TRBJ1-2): NAGVMQNPRHLVRRRGQEARLRCSPMKGHSHVYWYRQLPEEGLKFMVYLQKENIIDESGMPKERFSAEFPKEGPSILRIQQVVRGDSAAYFCASSIGQGNYGYTFGSGTRLTVV.

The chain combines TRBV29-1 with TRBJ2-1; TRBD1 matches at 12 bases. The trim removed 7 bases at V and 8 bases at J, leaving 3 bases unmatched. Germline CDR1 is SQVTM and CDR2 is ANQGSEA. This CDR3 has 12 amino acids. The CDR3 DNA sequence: TGCAGCGCCGGGACAGGGGGCGATGAGCAGTTCTTC. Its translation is CSAGTGGDEQFF.

For the CDR3, the DNA is TGTGCCAGGGTAAAGGGACTAGGTGGGATGGATGAGCAGTTCTTC. Protein: CARVKGLGGMDEQFF. The chain uses TRBV2 and TRBJ2-1; 8 bases are a match to TRBD2. Germline V CDR1 and CDR2: SNHLY, FYNNEI. V dropped 9 bases and J dropped 8; count of bases not matched to a gene: 15. This CDR3 region has 15 residues.